The 32 T cell receptor beta chains in this list originate from one sample, sequenced in a study of ipilimumab plus nivolumab after autologous stem cell transplantation. Libraries were prepared by immunoSEQ multiplex PCR; TCRdb keeps only in-frame clonotypes and omits some of them. Among some 11,000 clones listed, 60% to 80% were seen once. The specimen comprised PBMCs, sampled in a trial of ipilimumab plus nivolumab as post-transplant consolidation. The source is a male donor with multiple myeloma.

The chain is built from TRBV5-1 and TRBJ2-1; 7 bases align to TRBD1. Trimming took 4 bases from V and 1 from J; bases not matched to a gene: 2. The CDR3 totals 14 residues. Germline-derived CDR1 and CDR2 are SGHRS and YFSETQ. CDR3 loop: CASSPGQSYNEQFF. DNA for the CDR3: TGCGCCAGCAGCCCGGGACAGTCCTACAATGAGCAGTTCTTC.

This chain connects TRBV5-8 to TRBJ1-2, with TRBD1 as a possible D gene (5 bases). Germline loops: CDR1 SGHTS, CDR2 YDEGEE. The CDR3 loop spans 13 amino acids. The V gene lost 0 bases and the J gene lost 7 bases, with 10 bases spanning the gap. The CDR3 spells CASSLEGVVGYTF. CDR3 sequence (DNA): TGTGCCAGCAGCTTGGAAGGGGTTGTTGGCTACACCTTC. The variable domain in full, completed from reference TRBV5-8 and TRBJ1-2, reads EAGVTQSPTHLIKTRGQQATLRCSPISGHTSVYWYQQALGLGLQFLLWYDEGEERNRGNFPPRFSGRQFPNYSSELNVNALELEDSALYLCASSLEGVVGYTFGSGTRLTVV.

The rearrangement links TRBV4-1 to TRBJ2-7, with D hard to call. Looked up from germline, CDR1 is MGHRA and CDR2 is YSYEKL. There are 14 residues in the CDR3. With 1 base removed from V and 9 bases from J, the gap between germline ends came to 16 bases. The CDR3: CASSQGGSFFAQYF. DNA of the CDR3: TGCGCCAGCAGCCAAGGCGGTTCGTTCTTCGCGCAGTACTTC.

The chain has TRBV6-5 and TRBJ2-3, with D perhaps matching TRBD1 or TRBD2 (5 bases each). The CDR3 sequence is 14 residues long. Looked up from germline, CDR1 is MNHEY and CDR2 is SVGAGI. The V end lost 11 bases, the J end lost 2 bases, and 17 bases lay between the germline ends. The CDR3 nucleotides read TGTGCCTCCAATCGGGACGGATCCACAGATACGCAGTATTTT. Protein sequence: CASNRDGSTDTQYF.

The chain links TRBV30 to TRBJ2-3; 10 nucleotides agree with TRBD2. The CDR3 loop spans 15 amino acids. J lost 3 bases, V lost 8 bases, and 11 bases had no gene match. Germline V gene data show CDR1 as GTSNPN and CDR2 as SVGIG (reference sequence). As DNA, the CDR3 is TGTGCCGGATCCTCAAGCGGGGGGGCAACAGATACGCAGTATTTT. Translation gives CAGSSSGGATDTQYF.

The rearrangement joins TRBV30 to TRBJ1-6, with D perhaps TRBD1 (5 bases). Germline values: CDR1 GTSNPN, CDR2 SVGIG (reference sequence). CDR3 length: 12 residues. V was cut by 5 bases and J by 12 bases, with 14 bases left in between. CDR3 bases: TGTGCCTGGGGCCGTACCCAGGGACCCCTCCACTTT. This sequence encodes CAWGRTQGPLHF.

V and J are TRBV7-9 and TRBJ1-5; D gene uncertain. The length of the CDR3 is 12 residues. V shed 6 bases and J shed 5 bases, with 8 bases lying between them. Germline-derived CDR1 and CDR2 are SEHNR and FQNEAQ (reference sequence). The CDR3 nucleotides are TGTGCCAGCAGGGACCGAGATCAGCCCCAGCATTTT. This sequence encodes CASRDRDQPQHF. Using reference TRBV7-9 and TRBJ1-5 for the parts outside the CDR3, the full variable domain is DTGVSQNPRHKITKRGQNVTFRCDPISEHNRLYWYRQTLGQGPEFLTYFQNEAQLEKSRLLSDRFSAERPKGSFSTLEIQRTEQGDSAMYLCASRDRDQPQHFGDGTRLSIL.

The chain joins TRBV9 to TRBJ1-1; D not certain. Germline assignment: CDR1 SGDLS and CDR2 YYNGEE. Trimming pared 3 bases from V and 5 bases from J, leaving 14 bases between. The CDR3 is 14 residues long. The CDR3 sequence is CASSAQTGLTEAFF. As DNA, the CDR3 is TGTGCCAGCAGCGCGCAGACGGGGTTGACTGAAGCTTTCTTT. Complete variable domain (other parts from reference TRBV9 and TRBJ1-1): DSGVTQTPKHLITATGQRVTLRCSPRSGDLSVYWYQQSLDQGLQFLIQYYNGEERAKGNILERFSAQQFPDLHSELNLSSLELGDSALYFCASSAQTGLTEAFFGQGTRLTVV.

The rearrangement joins TRBV11-2 to TRBJ1-2; D is undetermined. From germline, CDR1 is SGHAT and CDR2 FQNNGV. Between the trimmed V and J ends, which lost 0 bases and 0 bases, there was a span of 23 bases. The length of the CDR3 is 20 residues. CDR3 amino acids: CASSLEISRLREVANYGYTF. For the CDR3, the DNA is TGTGCCAGCAGCTTAGAAATTAGTAGACTCCGGGAGGTAGCTAACTATGGCTACACCTTC.

V and J are TRBV9 and TRBJ1-2, with D possibly being TRBD1 (6 bases). The germline V and J ends were trimmed by 0 bases and 4 bases, with 13 bases remaining between them. The CDR3 spans 15 residues. Germline V CDR1 and CDR2: SGDLS, YYNGEE. CDR3 sequence (DNA): TGTGCCAGCAGCGTAGACGGCAGGGGAACCTATGGCTACACCTTC. Its protein product is CASSVDGRGTYGYTF.

This chain uses TRBV6-5 with TRBJ1-3; D is undetermined. This CDR3 spans 12 amino acids. Germline CDR1 is MNHEY and CDR2 is SVGAGI. V dropped 6 bases and J dropped 8 bases, with 11 bases sitting between them. Here the CDR3 reads CASSSTVDTIYF. Written as DNA, the CDR3 is TGTGCCAGCAGCTCGACCGTGGACACCATATATTTT.

The chain combines TRBV7-6 with TRBJ1-1; TRBD1 matches 9 bases. CDR3 length: 14 residues. Germline loops: CDR1 SGHVS, CDR2 FNYEAQ. The V and J ends lost 5 bases and 4 bases, in that order; junction bases with no gene match: 5. The CDR3 loop reads CASSPTGGGTEAFF. For the CDR3, the DNA is TGTGCCAGCAGCCCCACAGGGGGCGGCACTGAAGCTTTCTTT.

The CDR3 is CASSYRVGDREKLFF. In DNA form, the CDR3 reads TGTGCCAGCAGCTATAGGGTTGGCGACCGCGAAAAACTGTTTTTT. The chain carries TRBV9 and TRBJ1-4; no clear D. The CDR3 has 15 residues. The germline gives CDR1 SGDLS, CDR2 YYNGEE. Trimming shortened V by 4 bases and J by 8 bases, and 18 bases separated the two germline ends.

The rearrangement joins TRBV5-4 to TRBJ1-1; weak D call: TRBD1 (6 bases). The CDR3 spans 13 residues. Germline V lookup: CDR1 SGHNT, CDR2 YYREEE (reference sequence). V lost 4 bases to trimming and J lost 5 bases, with 12 bases between them. The CDR3 DNA is TGTGCCAGCAGCCATCCCCAGGGGACTGAAGCTTTCTTT. It yields the protein CASSHPQGTEAFF.

The chain couples TRBV19 to TRBJ1-1; D not resolved. Trimming pared 6 bases from V and 0 bases from J, leaving 8 bases between. This CDR3 has 13 amino acids. The germline CDR1 and CDR2 sequences are LNHDA and SQIVND (reference sequence). This CDR3 is CASRSDVNTEAFF. The CDR3 region has the DNA TGTGCCAGTAGGTCGGACGTGAACACTGAAGCTTTCTTT.

The chain couples TRBV19 to TRBJ2-4; TRBD1 matches 9 bases. Trimming cost V 4 bases and J 1 base; bases outside gene matches: 2. This CDR3 spans 15 amino acids. Germline V gene lookup returns CDR1 LNHDA and CDR2 SQIVND (reference sequence). The CDR3 DNA follows: TGTGCCAGTAGTAGAGGACAGGGGGCCAAAAACATTCAGTACTTC. This gives the protein CASSRGQGAKNIQYF.

This rearrangement joins TRBV12-5 to TRBJ2-1; 10 bases line up with TRBD1. Germline trimming cut 6 bases from V and 4 bases from J; bases unmatched to any gene: 9. The CDR3 runs 16 residues. From germline, CDR1 is LGHNT and CDR2 FRNRAP. The CDR3 bases are TGTGCTAGTGGCCTATCCCGGGACAGGGGATACAATGAGCAGTTCTTC. Protein: CASGLSRDRGYNEQFF.

This sequence joins TRBV19 and TRBJ1-2; tentative D call: TRBD1 (6 bases). This CDR3 comprises 12 residues. Germline V gives CDR1 LNHDA, CDR2 SQIVND (reference sequence). V lost 6 bases and J lost 8, with 13 bases in between. CDR3: CASRYGGSGYTF. Here the CDR3 DNA reads TGTGCCAGTAGGTACGGGGGCTCGGGCTACACCTTC.

The gene calls are TRBV5-1 and TRBJ1-3; D is unresolved. Germline V gene data show CDR1 as SGHRS and CDR2 as YFSETQ. The CDR3 runs 13 residues. The V and J ends lost 4 bases and 0 bases respectively, with 5 bases between them. CDR3 nucleotide sequence: TGCGCCAGCAGCGAGAGCTCTGGAAACACCATATATTTT. It encodes CASSESSGNTIYF.

The chain couples TRBV28 to TRBJ1-5; D might be TRBD1 (5 bases). CDR3 length: 15 residues. CDR1 and CDR2 (germline): MDHEN, SYDVKM. Trimming shortened V by 6 bases and J by 11 bases, and 23 bases separated the two germline ends. This CDR3 reads CASSPLAHSKGAQHF. The CDR3 nucleotides read TGTGCCAGCAGCCCCCTGGCACACTCTAAAGGGGCCCAGCATTTT.

The chain carries TRBV6-5 and TRBJ2-3; unclear D gene. V dropped 2 bases and J dropped 4 bases, with 7 bases sitting between them. CDR3 size: 13 residues. Germline V gene sequence: CDR1 MNHEY, CDR2 SVGAGI. The chain's CDR3 is CASSYGVSDTQYF. CDR3 bases: TGTGCCAGCAGTTACGGCGTGTCAGATACGCAGTATTTT.

The rearrangement links TRBV23-1 to TRBJ2-3; no reliable D call. TRBV23-1 is annotated as an ORF whose role is uncertain. The V end lost 4 bases, the J end lost 1 base, and 18 bases lay between the germline ends. This CDR3 is 17 amino acids long. The CDR3 DNA sequence: TGCGCCAGCAGTCCTCCTTGGACCGTCCCCTGCACAGATACGCAGTATTTT. This translates into CASSPPWTVPCTDTQYF.

The chain links TRBV28 to TRBJ2-7; 9 bases line up with TRBD1. The junction had 5 bases not matched to a gene; V was cut back by 5 bases and J by 0 bases. Per the germline V gene, CDR1 is MDHEN and CDR2 is SYDVKM. The CDR3 is 15 amino acids. The CDR3 DNA sequence: TGTGCCAGCAGTACCCCGGGACAGGGCTCCTACGAGCAGTACTTC. As protein: CASSTPGQGSYEQYF.

This clone was counted only a few times. The chain is built from TRBV18 and TRBJ1-5, with D uncertain. Deletions cut 3 bases from V and 3 bases from J, with 15 bases between. Germline CDR1 reads KGHSH; CDR2 reads LQKENI. This CDR3 is built from 16 residues. The DNA of the CDR3 is TGTGCCAGCTCACCCTCTTTGGGAGGGATCAATCAGCCCCAGCATTTT. Its protein is CASSPSLGGINQPQHF.

This clone has a handful of counts. V is TRBV30 and J is TRBJ1-2; D unclear. Trimming pared 0 bases from V and 4 bases from J, leaving 9 bases between. This CDR3 region has 13 residues. CDR1 GTSNPN and CDR2 SVGIG come from the germline V gene (reference sequence). In nucleotides, the CDR3 is TGTGCCTGGAGTGTTGGAGGATCCTATGGCTACACCTTC. This translates into CAWSVGGSYGYTF.

J is TRBJ1-6 and V is TRBV7-2; 8 bases are shared with TRBD1. Trimming at V came to 6 bases and at J to 6 bases, leaving 4 bases not matched to a gene. The CDR3 consists of 14 residues. Germline V lookup: CDR1 SGHTA, CDR2 FQGNSA. The CDR3 DNA reads TGTGCCAGCAGAACAGGGGGTGGTAATTCACCCCTCCACTTT. The encoded protein is CASRTGGGNSPLHF.

The gene calls are TRBV19 and TRBJ1-4; possible D gene TRBD1, 5 bases. The CDR3 contains 14 residues. Trimming took 5 bases from V and 5 from J, leaving 12 bases between them. Germline V gives CDR1 LNHDA, CDR2 SQIVND (reference sequence). The chain's CDR3 is CASSRAGRNEKLFF. The CDR3 coding sequence is TGTGCCAGTAGTCGCGCAGGGAGGAATGAAAAACTGTTTTTT.

This clone appeared a few times. CDR3 in amino acids: CASSIGPSDSVVYGYTF. In DNA form, the CDR3 reads TGTGCCAGTAGTATAGGTCCATCGGACAGCGTCGTCTATGGCTACACCTTC. The chain is built from TRBV19 and TRBJ1-2; maybe TRBD1 (6 bases). CDR1 is LNHDA and CDR2 is SQIVND in the germline V gene (reference sequence). The CDR3 runs 17 residues. Trimming cost V 1 base and J 4 bases, with 19 bases left between them.

This chain joins TRBV5-4 and TRBJ2-7; D may be TRBD1 (6 bases). V was pared by 0 bases and J by 3 bases, with 10 bases between. The germline V gene has CDR1 SGHNT and CDR2 YYREEE (reference sequence). The CDR3 contains 14 residues. CDR3 in amino acids: CASSLVSGDYEQYF. The DNA of the CDR3 is TGTGCCAGCAGCTTGGTCTCAGGGGACTACGAGCAGTACTTC.

The chain links TRBV10-3 to TRBJ1-5; 9 bases fit TRBD1. Germline loops: CDR1 ENHRY, CDR2 SYGVKD. This CDR3 is built from 15 residues. V lost 2 bases, J lost 8 bases, and 7 bases stayed unmatched. The DNA for the CDR3 is TGTGCCATCAGTGAGATGGACAGGGGAGGGGAGCCCCAGCATTTT. This codes for CAISEMDRGGEPQHF.

This chain joins TRBV29-1 and TRBJ2-3; 8 bases map to TRBD1. CDR3 size: 16 residues. Germline CDR1 and CDR2: SQVTM and ANQGSEA. The V gene end was trimmed by 1 base and the J gene end by 7 bases; junction bases not matched to a gene: 13. The CDR3 DNA reads TGCAGCGTTGAAGGCCAGGGGGCCGCTTTGTTAAATACGCAGTATTTT. Amino acids: CSVEGQGAALLNTQYF.

The rearrangement uses TRBV6-1 and TRBJ2-7; D may match TRBD1 or TRBD2 (5 bases each). The CDR3 extends over 15 amino acids. Germline V CDR1 and CDR2: MNHNS, SASEGT. V lost 7 bases and J 2 bases, leaving 18 bases between the germline ends. The CDR3 DNA sequence: TGTGCCAGCACTCCCTCCGGGACGGCTCCCTACGAGCAGTACTTC. Its protein is CASTPSGTAPYEQYF.